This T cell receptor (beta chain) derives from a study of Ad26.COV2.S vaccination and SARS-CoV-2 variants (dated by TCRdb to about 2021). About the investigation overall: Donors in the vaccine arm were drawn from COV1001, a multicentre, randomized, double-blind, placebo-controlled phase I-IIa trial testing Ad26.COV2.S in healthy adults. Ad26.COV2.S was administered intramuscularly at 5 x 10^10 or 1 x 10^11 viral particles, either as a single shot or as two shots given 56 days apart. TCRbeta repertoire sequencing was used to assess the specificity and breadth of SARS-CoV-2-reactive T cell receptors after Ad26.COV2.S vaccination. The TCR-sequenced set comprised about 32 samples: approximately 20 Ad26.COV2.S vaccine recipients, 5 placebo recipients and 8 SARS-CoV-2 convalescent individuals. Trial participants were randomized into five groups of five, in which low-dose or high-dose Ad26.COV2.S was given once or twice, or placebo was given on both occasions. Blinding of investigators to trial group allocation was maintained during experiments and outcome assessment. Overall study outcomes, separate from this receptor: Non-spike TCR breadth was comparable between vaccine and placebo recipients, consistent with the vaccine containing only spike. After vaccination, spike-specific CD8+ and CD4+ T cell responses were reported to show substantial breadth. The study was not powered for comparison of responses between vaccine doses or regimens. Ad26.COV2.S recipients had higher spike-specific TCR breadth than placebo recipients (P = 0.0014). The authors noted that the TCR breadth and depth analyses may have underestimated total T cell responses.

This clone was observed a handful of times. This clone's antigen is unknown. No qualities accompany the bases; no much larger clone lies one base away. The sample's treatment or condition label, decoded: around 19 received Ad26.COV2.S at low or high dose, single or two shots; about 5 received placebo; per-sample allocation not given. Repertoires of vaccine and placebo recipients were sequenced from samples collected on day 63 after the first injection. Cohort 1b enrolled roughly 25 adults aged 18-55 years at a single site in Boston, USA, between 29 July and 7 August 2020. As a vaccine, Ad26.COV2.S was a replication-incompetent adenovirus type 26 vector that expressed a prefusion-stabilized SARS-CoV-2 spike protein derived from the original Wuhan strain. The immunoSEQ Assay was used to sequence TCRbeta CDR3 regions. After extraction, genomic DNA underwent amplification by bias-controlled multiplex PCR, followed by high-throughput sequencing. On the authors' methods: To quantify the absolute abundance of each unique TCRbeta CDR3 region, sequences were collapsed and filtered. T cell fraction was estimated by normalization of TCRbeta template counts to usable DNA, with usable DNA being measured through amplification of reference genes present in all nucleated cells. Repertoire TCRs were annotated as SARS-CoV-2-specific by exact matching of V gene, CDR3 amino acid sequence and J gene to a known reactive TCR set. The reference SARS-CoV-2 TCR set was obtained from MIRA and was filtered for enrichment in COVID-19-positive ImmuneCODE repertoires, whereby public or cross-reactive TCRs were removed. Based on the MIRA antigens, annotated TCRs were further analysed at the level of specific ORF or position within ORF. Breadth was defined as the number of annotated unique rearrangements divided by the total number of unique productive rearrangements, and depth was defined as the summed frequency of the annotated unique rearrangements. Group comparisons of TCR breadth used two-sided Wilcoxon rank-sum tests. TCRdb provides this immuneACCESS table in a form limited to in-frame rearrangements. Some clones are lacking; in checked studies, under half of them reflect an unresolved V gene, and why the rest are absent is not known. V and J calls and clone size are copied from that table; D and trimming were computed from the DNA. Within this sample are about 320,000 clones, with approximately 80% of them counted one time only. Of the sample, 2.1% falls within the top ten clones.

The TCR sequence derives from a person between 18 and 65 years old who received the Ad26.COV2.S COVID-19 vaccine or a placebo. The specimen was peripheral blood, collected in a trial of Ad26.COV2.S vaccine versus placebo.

The CDR3 region: CAIGLEPVPTGIYNEQFF. The bases read TGTGCCATCGGTTTAGAACCCGTGCCGACCGGTATTTACAATGAGCAGTTCTTC. Recombination linked TRBV10-3 to TRBJ2-1; the D gene cannot be named for sure. The cysteine opens and the phenylalanine closes a CDR3 of 18 amino acids. Of all the DNA, just the CDR3 is kept, 54 bases in frame from base 1. For CDR1 and CDR2, the germline V gene lists ENHRY and SYGVKD. Trimming removed 8 bases from V and 4 bases from J, leaving 27 bases between the germline ends.